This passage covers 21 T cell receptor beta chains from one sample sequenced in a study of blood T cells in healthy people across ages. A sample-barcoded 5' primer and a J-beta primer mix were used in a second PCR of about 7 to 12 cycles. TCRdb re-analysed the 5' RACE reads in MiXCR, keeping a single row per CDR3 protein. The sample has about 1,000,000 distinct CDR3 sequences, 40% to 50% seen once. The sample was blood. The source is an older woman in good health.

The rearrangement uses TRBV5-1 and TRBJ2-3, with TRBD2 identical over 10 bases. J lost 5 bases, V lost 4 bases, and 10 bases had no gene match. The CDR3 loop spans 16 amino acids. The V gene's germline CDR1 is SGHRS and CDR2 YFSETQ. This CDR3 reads CASSPSLAGVGDTQYF. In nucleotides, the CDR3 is TGCGCCAGCAGCCCTTCGCTAGCGGGAGTAGGAGATACGCAGTATTTT.

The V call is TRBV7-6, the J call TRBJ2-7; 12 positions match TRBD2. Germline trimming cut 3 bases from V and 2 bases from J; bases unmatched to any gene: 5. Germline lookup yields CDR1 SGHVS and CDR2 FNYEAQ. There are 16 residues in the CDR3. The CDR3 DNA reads TGTGCCAGCAGCTTCCCGAGGACTAGCGGGACCTACGAGCAGTACTTC. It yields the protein CASSFPRTSGTYEQYF.

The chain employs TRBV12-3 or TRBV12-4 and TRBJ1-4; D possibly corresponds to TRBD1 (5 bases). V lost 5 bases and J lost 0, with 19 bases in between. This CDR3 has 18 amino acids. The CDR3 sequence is CASSPGFVGEATNEKLFF. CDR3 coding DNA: TGTGCCAGCAGTCCCGGGTTTGTGGGGGAGGCAACTAATGAAAAACTGTTTTTT.

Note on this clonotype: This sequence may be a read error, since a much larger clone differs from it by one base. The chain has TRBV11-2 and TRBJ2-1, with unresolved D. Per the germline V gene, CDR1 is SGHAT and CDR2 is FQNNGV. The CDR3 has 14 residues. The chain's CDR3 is CVSSLATRNNEQFF. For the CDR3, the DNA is TGTGTCAGCAGCTTAGCCACCAGAAACAATGAGCAGTTCTTC.

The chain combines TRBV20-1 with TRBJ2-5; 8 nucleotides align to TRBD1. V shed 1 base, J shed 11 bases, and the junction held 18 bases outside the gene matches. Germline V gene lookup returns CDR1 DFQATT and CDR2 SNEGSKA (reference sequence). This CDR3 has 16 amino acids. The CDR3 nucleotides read TGCAGTGCTAGAGCTTTTTACGTTGACAGGGGAATAGAGCAGTACTTC. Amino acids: CSARAFYVDRGIEQYF.

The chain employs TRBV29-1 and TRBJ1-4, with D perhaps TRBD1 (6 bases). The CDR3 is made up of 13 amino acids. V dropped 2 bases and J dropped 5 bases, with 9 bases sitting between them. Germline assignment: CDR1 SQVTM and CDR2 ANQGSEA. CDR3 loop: CSVELDSNEKLFF. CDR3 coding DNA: TGCAGCGTTGAACTGGACAGCAATGAAAAACTGTTTTTT.

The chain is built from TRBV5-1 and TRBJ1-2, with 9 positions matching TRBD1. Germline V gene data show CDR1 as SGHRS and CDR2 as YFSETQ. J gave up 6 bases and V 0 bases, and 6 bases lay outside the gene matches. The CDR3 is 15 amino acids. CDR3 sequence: CASSLVFGTGNGYTF. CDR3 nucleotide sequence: TGCGCCAGCAGCTTGGTGTTCGGGACAGGGAATGGCTACACCTTC. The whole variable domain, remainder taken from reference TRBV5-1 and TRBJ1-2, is KAGVTQTPRYLIKTRGQQVTLSCSPISGHRSVSWYQQTPGQGLQFLFEYFSETQRNKGNFPGRFSGRQFSNSRSEMNVSTLELGDSALYLCASSLVFGTGNGYTFGSGTRLTVV.

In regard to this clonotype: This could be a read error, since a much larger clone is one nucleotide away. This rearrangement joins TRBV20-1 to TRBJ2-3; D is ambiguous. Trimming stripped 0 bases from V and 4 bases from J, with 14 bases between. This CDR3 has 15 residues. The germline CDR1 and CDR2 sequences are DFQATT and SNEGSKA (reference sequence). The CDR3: CSARDARTTADTQYF. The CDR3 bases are TGCAGTGCTAGAGATGCCCGCACAACGGCAGATACGCAGTATTTT.

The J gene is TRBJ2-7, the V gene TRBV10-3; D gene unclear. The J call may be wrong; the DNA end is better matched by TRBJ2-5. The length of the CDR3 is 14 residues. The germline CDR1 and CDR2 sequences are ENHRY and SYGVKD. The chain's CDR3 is CAIRRQDAAETQYF. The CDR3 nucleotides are TGTGCCATCAGAAGGCAGGACGCAGCGGAGACCCAGTACTTC.

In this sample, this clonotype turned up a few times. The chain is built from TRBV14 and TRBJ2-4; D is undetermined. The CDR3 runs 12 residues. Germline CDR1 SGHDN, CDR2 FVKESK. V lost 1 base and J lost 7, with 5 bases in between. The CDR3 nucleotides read TGTGCCAGCAGCCAAGTTTTCAACATTCAGTACTTC. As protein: CASSQVFNIQYF. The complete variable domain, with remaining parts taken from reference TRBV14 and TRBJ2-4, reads EAGVTQFPSHSVIEKGQTVTLRCDPISGHDNLYWYRRVMGKEIKFLLHFVKESKQDESGMPNNRFLAERTGGTYSTLKVQPAELEDSGVYFCASSQVFNIQYFGAGTRLSVL.

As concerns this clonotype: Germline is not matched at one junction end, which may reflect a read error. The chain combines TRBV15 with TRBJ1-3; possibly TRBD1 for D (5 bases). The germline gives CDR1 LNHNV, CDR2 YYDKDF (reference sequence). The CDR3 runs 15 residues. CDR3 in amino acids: CATSRDTLFGTTIYF. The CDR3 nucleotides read TGTGCCACCAGCAGGGACACCCTCTTTGGAACCACCATATATTTT. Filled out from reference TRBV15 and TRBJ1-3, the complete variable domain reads DAMVIQNPRYQVTQFGKPVTLSCSQTLNHNVMYWYQQKSSQAPKLLFHYYDKDFNNEADTPDNFQSRRPNTSFCFLDIRSPGLGDTAMYLCATSRDTLFGTTIYFGEGSWLTVV.

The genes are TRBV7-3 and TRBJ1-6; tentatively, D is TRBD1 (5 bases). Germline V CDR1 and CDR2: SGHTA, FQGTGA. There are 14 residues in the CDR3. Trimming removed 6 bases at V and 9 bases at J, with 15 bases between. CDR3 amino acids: CASSPGLGGSPLHF. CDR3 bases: TGTGCCAGCAGTCCCGGGCTTGGGGGTTCACCCCTCCACTTT.

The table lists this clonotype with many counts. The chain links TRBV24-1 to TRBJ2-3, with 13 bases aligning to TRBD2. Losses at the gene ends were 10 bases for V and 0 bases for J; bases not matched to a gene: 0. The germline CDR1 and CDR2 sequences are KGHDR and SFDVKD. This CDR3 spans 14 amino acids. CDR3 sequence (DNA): TGTGCCACGGGACTAGCGGGGAGCACAGATACGCAGTATTTT. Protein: CATGLAGSTDTQYF.

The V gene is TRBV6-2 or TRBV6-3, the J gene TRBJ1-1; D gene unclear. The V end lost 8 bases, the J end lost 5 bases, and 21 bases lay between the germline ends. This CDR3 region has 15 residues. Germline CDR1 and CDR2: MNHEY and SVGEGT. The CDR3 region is CASSTEREARTEAFF. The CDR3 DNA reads TGTGCCAGCTCGACCGAGCGGGAGGCGAGAACTGAAGCTTTCTTT.

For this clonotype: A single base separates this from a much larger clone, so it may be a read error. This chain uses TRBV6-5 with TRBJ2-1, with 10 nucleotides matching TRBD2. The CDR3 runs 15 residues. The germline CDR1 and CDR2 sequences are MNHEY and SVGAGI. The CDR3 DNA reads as TGTGCCAGCAGGTCCCCGGGACTAGCGAACAATGAGCGGTTCTTC. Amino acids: CASRSPGLANNERFF.

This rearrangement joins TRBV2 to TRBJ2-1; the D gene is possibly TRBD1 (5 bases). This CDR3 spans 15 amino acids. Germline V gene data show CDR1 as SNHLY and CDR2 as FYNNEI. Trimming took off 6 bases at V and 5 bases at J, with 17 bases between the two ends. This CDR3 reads CASRRQSVQNNEQFF. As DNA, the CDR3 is TGTGCCAGCAGGCGACAGAGCGTGCAAAACAATGAGCAGTTCTTC.

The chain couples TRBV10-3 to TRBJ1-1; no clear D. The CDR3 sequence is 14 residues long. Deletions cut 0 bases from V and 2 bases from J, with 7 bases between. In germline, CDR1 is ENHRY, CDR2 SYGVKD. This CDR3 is CAISESLGNTEAFF. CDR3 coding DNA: TGTGCCATCAGTGAGTCGCTAGGAAACACTGAAGCTTTCTTT.

In DNA, the CDR3 is TGTGCCAGCCGGCGGCGGGAGGGCCCCTACGAGCAGTACTTC. It translates to CASRRREGPYEQYF. The chain recombines TRBV27 with TRBJ2-7; 9 bases match TRBD2. Germline V CDR1 and CDR2: MNHEY, SMNVEV (reference sequence). The CDR3 covers 14 residues. Trimming at V came to 8 bases and at J to 2 bases, leaving 7 bases not matched to a gene.

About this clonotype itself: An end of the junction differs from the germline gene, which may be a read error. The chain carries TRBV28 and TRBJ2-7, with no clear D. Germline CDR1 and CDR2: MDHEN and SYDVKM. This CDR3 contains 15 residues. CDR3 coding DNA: TGTGCCAGCAGTTTGAGTCAGAAGCTTTCCTACGGGCAGTACTTC. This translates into CASSLSQKLSYGQYF. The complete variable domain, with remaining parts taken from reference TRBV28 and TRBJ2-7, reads DVKVTQSSRYLVKRTGEKVFLECVQDMDHENMFWYRQDPGLGLRLIYFSYDVKMKEKGDIPEGYSVSREKKERFSLILESASTNQTSMYLCASSLSQKLSYGQYFGPGTRLTVT.

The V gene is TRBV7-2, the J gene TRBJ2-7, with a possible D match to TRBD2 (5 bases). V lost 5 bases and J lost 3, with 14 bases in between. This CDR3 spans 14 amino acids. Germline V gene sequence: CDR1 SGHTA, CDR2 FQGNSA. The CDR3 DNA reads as TGTGCCAGCAGCGGCGGTATGGGGAGCTACGAGCAGTACTTC. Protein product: CASSGGMGSYEQYF.

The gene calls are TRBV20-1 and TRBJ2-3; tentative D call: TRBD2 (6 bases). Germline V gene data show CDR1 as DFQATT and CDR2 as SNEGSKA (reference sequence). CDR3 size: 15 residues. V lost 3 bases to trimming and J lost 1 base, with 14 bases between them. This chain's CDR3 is CSASVGLSGTDTQYF. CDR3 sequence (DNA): TGCAGTGCTAGCGTAGGACTAAGCGGCACAGATACGCAGTATTTT.